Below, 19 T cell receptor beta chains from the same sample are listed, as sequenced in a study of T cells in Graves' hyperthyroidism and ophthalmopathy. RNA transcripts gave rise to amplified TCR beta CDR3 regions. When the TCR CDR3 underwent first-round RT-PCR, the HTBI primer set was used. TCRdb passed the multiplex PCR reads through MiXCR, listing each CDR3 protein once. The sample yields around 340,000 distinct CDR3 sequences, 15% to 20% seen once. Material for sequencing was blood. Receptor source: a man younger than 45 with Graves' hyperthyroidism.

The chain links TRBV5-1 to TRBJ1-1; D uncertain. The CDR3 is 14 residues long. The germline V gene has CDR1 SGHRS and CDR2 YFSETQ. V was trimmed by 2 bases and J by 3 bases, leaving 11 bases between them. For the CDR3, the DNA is TGCGCCAGCAGCTTCGGTCCAGGAGACACTGAAGCTTTCTTT. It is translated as CASSFGPGDTEAFF.

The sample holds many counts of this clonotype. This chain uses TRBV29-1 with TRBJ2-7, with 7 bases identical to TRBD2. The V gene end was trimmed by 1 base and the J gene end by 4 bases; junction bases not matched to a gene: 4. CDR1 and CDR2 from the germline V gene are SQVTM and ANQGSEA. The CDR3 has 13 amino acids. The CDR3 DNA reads TGCAGCGTTGAAGGGGTCGGGGGGTACGAGCAGTACTTC. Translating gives CSVEGVGGYEQYF.

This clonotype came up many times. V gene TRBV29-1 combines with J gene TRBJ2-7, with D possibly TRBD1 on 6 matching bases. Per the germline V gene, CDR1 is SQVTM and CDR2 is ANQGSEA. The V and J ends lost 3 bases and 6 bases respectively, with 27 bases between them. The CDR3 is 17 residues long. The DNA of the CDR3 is TGCAGCGTTGAGGTTATTAGGAACGGATACGTAGGGGGCGAGCAGTACTTC. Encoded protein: CSVEVIRNGYVGGEQYF.

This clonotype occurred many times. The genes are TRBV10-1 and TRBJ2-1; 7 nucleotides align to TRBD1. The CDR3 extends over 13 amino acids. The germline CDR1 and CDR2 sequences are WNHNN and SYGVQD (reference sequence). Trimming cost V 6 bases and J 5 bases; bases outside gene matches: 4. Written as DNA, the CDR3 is TGCGCCAGCAGCAAAGACAGGGACAATGAGCAGTTCTTC. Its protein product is CASSKDRDNEQFF.

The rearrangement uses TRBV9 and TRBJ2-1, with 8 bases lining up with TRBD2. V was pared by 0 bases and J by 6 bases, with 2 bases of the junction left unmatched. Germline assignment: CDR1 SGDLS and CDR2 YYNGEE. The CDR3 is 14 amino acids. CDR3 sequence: CASSVAGRANEQFF. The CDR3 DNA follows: TGTGCCAGCAGCGTAGCCGGGAGGGCCAATGAGCAGTTCTTC.

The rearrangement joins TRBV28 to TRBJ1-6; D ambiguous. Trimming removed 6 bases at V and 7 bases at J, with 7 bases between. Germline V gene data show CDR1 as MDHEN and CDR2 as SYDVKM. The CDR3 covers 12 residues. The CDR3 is CASSGINSPLHF. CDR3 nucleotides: TGTGCCAGCAGCGGGATCAATTCACCCCTCCACTTT.

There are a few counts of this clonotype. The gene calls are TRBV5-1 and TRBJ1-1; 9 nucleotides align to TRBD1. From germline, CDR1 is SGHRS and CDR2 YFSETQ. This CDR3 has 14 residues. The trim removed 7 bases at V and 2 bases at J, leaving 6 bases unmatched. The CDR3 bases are TGCGCCAGCGCGCCGGGACAGGGTAACACTGAAGCTTTCTTT. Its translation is CASAPGQGNTEAFF.

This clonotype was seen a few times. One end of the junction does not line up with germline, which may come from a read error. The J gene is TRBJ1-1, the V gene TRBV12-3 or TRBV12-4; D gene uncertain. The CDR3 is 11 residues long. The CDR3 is CASTPNTEAYF. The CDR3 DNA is TGTGCCAGCACCCCAAACACTGAAGCTTACTTT.

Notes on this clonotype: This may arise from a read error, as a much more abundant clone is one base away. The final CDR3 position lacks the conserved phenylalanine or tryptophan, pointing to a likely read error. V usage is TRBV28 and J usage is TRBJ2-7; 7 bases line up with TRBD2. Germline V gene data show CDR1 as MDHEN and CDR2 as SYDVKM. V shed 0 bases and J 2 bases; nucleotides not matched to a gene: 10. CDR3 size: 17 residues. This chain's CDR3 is CASSLWGPGLITYEQYI. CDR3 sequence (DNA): TGTGCCAGCAGTTTATGGGGACCGGGACTAATTACCTACGAGCAGTACATC.

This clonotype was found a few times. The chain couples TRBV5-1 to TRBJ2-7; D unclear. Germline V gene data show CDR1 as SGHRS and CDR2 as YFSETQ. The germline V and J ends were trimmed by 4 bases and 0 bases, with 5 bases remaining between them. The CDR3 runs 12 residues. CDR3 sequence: CASSGTSYEQYF. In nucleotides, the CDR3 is TGCGCCAGCAGCGGAACCTCCTACGAGCAGTACTTC.

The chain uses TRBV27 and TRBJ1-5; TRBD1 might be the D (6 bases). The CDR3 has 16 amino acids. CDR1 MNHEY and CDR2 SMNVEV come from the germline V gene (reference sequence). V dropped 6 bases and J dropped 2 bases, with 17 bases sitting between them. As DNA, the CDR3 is TGTGCCAGCAGCGCAGAAACAGGGTACCGCAATCAGCCCCAGCATTTT. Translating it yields CASSAETGYRNQPQHF.

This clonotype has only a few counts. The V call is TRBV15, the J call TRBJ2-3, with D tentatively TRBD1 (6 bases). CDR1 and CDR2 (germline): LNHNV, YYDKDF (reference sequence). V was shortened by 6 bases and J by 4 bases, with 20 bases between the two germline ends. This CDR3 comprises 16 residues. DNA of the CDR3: TGTGCCACCAGTGGCCCGCCGGGACATCCCCCAGATACGCAGTATTTT. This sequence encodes CATSGPPGHPPDTQYF. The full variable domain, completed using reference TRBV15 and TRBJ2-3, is DAMVIQNPRYQVTQFGKPVTLSCSQTLNHNVMYWYQQKSSQAPKLLFHYYDKDFNNEADTPDNFQSRRPNTSFCFLDIRSPGLGDTAMYLCATSGPPGHPPDTQYFGPGTRLTVL.

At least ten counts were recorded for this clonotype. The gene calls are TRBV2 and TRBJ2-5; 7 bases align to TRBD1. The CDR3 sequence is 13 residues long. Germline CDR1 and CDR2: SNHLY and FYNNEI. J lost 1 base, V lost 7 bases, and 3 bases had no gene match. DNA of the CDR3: TGTGCCAGCAACAGGGGACCCCAAGAGACCCAGTACTTC. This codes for CASNRGPQETQYF.

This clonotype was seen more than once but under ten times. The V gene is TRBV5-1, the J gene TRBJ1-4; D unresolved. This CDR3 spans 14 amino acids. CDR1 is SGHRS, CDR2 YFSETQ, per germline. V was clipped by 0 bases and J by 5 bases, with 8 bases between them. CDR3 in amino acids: CASSLVPANEKLFF. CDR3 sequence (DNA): TGCGCCAGCAGCTTGGTACCAGCAAATGAAAAACTGTTTTTT.

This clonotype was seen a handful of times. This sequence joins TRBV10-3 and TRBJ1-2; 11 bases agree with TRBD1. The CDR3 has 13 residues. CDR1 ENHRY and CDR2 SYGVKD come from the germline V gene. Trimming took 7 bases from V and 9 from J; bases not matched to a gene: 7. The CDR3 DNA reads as TGTGCCATCATCCCCGGGACAGGGGGAAGCTACACCTTC. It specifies CAIIPGTGGSYTF.

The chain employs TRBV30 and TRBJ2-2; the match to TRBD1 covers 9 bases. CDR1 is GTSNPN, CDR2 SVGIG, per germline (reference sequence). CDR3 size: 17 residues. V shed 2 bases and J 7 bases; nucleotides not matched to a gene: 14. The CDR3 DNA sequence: TGTGCCTGGAGTTATGTAAGGGGACAGGGAGGGCACGGGGAGCTGTTTTTT. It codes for CAWSYVRGQGGHGELFF.

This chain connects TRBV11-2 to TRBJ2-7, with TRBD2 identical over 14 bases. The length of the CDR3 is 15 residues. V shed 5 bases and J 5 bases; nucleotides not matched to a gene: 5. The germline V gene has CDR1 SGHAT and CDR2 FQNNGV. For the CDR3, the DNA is TGTGCCAGCAGCGGGGGGACTAGCGGGAGCGACGAGCAGTACTTC. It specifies CASSGGTSGSDEQYF.

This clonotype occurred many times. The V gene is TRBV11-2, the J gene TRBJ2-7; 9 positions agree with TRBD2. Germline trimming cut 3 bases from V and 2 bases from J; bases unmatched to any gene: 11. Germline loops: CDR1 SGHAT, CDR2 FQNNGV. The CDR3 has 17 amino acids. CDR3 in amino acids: CASSLRTSVTGAYEQYF. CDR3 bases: TGTGCCAGCAGCTTGCGGACTAGCGTCACTGGGGCCTACGAGCAGTACTTC.

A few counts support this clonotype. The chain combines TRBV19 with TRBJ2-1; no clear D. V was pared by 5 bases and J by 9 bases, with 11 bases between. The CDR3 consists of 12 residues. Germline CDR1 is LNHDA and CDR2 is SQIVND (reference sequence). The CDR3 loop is CASSLTSGEQFF. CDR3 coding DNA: TGTGCCAGTAGTTTGACAAGTGGTGAGCAGTTCTTC. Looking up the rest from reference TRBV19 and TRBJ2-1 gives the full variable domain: DGGITQSPKYLFRKEGQNVTLSCEQNLNHDAMYWYRQDPGQGLRLIYYSQIVNDFQKGDIAEGYSVSREKKESFPLTVTSAQKNPTAFYLCASSLTSGEQFFGPGTRLTVL.